The present T cell receptor beta chain was sequenced within a study of blood T cell repertoires in COVID-19. Turning to the study itself: COVID-19 samples from acute and convalescent phases originated in the United States, Italy and Spain. Sample material is recorded as cDNA or gDNA derived from T cells, B-cell-depleted T cells, or PBMCs.

Trimming removed 5 bases at V and 0 bases at J, with 8 bases between. CDR1 and CDR2 (germline): SGHVS, FQNEAQ. The CDR3 spans 14 residues. Patients of the Seattle cohort, enrolled during active infection, were followed longitudinally. In the original workflow: Counts of nucleated cells, estimated from reference gene primer amplification, were obtained. Using immunoSEQ multiplex PCR, the repertoire was profiled, and TCRdb retains in-frame clones only, with some absent. V and J calls and clone size are those listed in that table; D and trimming were worked out from the DNA. The table includes a few hundred thousand clones, 85% to 90% detected once.

This chain connects TRBV7-8 to TRBJ1-3; D is uncertain. Input material: peripheral blood. The source of this sequence is a middle-aged woman with COVID-19, enrolled during active disease. The CDR3 here is CASSSYSSGNTIYF. In nucleotides, the CDR3 is TGTGCCAGCAGCAGCTATAGCTCTGGAAACACCATATATTTT.